Sequencing of this T cell receptor beta chain was carried out in a study of low-dose radiotherapy and immunotherapy resistance in tumors. Study background: The schedule for Cohort 2 used 1 Gy per fraction every two weeks, which added up to 13 Gy over 26 weeks.

This clonotype was observed a handful of times. The CDR3 has 15 residues. CDR1 MDHEN and CDR2 SYDVKM come from the germline V gene. Trimming removed 7 bases from V and 4 bases from J, with 20 bases in between. Alpha- and beta-chain coverage of first-strand cDNA came from TRAV- and TRBV-specific primers. TCRs were put through about 20 PCR cycles of amplification with Phusion. A constant-region primer and the V-primer adapter served as the primer pair. mRNA, after isolation, was amplified by in vitro transcription. TCRdb processed the reads anew with MiXCR; each CDR3 protein has one entry. The sample lists 10,000 to 15,000 distinct CDR3 sequences, under 85% occurring once.

The chain couples TRBV28 to TRBJ2-7, with a weak D call TRBD2 (5 bases). The TCR was taken from a human donor with advanced metastatic prostate, ovarian, gallbladder or colorectal cancer (not recorded which). This table probably holds off-target reads from a library built for another chain. The CDR3 spells CASTGPAAGGYEQYF. Written as DNA, the CDR3 is TGTGCCAGCACTGGACCGGCCGCAGGCGGGTACGAGCAGTACTTC.